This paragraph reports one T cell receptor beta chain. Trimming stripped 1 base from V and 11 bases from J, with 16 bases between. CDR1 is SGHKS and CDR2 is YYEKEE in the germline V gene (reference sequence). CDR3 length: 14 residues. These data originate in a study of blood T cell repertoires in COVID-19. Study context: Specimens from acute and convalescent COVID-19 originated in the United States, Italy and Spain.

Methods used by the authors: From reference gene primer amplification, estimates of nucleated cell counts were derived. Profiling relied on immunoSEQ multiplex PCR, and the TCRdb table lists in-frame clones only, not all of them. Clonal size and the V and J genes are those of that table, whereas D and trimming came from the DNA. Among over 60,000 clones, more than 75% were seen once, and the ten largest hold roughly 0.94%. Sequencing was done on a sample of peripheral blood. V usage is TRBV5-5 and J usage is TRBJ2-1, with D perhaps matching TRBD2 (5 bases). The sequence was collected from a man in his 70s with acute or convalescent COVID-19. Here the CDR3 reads CASSLTPEAVKQFF. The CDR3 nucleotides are TGTGCCAGCAGCTTGACCCCGGAGGCCGTGAAGCAGTTCTTC.